This T cell receptor (beta chain) was documented in a study of cytomegalovirus exposure and HLA in healthy donors. Use of 60 Vbeta and 13 Jbeta primers characterized the PCR. Assay used: immunoSEQ multiplex PCR; TCRdb lists only in-frame clones, some missing. In the table there are 150,000 to 200,000 clones, 75% to 80% of which are singletons. This CDR3 is 16 amino acids long. In germline, CDR1 is LNHNV, CDR2 YYDKDF (reference sequence). V lost 0 bases to trimming and J lost 8 bases; unmatched junction nucleotides: 7. This clone was found a few times. The TCR originated in a woman aged 45-65 years in good health and CMV-seropositive. The V gene is TRBV15, the J gene TRBJ2-3; TRBD1 matches 11 bases. Input material: PBMCs. This CDR3 reads CATSRDPGQGAFTQYF. As DNA, the CDR3 is TGTGCCACCAGCAGAGATCCCGGACAGGGGGCTTTTACGCAGTATTTT. Variable domain in full (rest from reference TRBV15 and TRBJ2-3): DAMVIQNPRYQVTQFGKPVTLSCSQTLNHNVMYWYQQKSSQAPKLLFHYYDKDFNNEADTPDNFQSRRPNTSFCFLDIRSPGLGDTAMYLCATSRDPGQGAFTQYFGPGTRLTVL.